This TCR beta chain was documented in a study of OX40 agonist ivuxolimab in advanced cancers. Overall study context: Ivuxolimab is an agonistic anti-OX40 (CD134) antibody, and patients were treated with it. Patients with prior anti-PD-1, anti-PD-L1 or anti-CTLA-4 therapy were eligible; 40% had some. Cohort: 82.7% men, mean age 60, aged about 20 to 80.

This clone has only one observation. No antigen is known for it. This CDR3 is 14 amino acids long. From germline, CDR1 is KGHSH and CDR2 LQKENI. V was trimmed by 2 bases and J by 6 bases, leaving 13 bases between them. The study's findings and limits: The study did not work out the antigen specificity of the expanded peripheral T cells.

Method: immunoSEQ multiplex PCR; TCRdb's copy keeps in-frame clones and lacks some. The sample lists 75,000 or so clones; roughly 84% were seen once. The chain recombines TRBV18 with TRBJ1-2; no firm D call. The receptor's source is an adult with an advanced solid tumor such as melanoma, head and neck, liver or kidney cancer. Here the sequenced sample was CD4+ or CD8+ T cells sorted from blood, taken in a trial of the OX40 agonist ivuxolimab. The CDR3 protein is CASSPARTYNGYTF. The CDR3 nucleotides read TGTGCCAGCTCACCAGCCAGGACCTATAATGGCTACACCTTC.